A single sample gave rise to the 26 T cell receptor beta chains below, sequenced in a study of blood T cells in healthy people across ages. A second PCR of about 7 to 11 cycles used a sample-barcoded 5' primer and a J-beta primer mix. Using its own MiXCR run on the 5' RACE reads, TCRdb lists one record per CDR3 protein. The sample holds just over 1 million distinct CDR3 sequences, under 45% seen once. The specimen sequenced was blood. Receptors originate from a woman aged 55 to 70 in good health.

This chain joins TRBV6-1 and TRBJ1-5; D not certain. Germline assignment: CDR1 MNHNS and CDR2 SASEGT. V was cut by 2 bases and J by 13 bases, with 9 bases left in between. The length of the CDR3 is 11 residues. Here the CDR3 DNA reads TGTGCCAGCAGTGAACTTCAGCTACAGCATTTT. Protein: CASSELQLQHF.

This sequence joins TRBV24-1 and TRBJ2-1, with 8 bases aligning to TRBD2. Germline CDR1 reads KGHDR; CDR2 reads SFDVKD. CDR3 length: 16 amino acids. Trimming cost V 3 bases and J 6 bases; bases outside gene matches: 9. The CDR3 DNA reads TGTGCCACCAGTGATCGCACCGGGACTAGGTCCAATGAGCAGTTCTTC. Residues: CATSDRTGTRSNEQFF.

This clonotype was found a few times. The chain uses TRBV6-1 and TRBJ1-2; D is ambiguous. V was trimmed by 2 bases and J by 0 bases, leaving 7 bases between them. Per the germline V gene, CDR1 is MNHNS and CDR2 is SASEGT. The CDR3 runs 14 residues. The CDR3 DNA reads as TGTGCCAGCAGTGAACCCCGAGCTAACTATGGCTACACCTTC. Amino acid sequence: CASSEPRANYGYTF.

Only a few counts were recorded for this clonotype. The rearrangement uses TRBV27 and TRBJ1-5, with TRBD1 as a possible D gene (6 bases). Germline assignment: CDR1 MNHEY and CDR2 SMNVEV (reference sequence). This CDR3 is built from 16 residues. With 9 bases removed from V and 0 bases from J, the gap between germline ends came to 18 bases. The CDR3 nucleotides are TGTGCCAGTCTTCCAAGGGGGGGGGTTAGCAATCAGCCCCAGCATTTT. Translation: CASLPRGGVSNQPQHF.

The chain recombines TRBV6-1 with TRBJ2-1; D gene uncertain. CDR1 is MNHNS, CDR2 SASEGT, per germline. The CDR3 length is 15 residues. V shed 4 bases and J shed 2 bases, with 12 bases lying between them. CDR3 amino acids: CASSGSRLTYNEQFF. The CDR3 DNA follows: TGTGCCAGCAGTGGTAGTAGACTCACCTACAATGAGCAGTTCTTC.

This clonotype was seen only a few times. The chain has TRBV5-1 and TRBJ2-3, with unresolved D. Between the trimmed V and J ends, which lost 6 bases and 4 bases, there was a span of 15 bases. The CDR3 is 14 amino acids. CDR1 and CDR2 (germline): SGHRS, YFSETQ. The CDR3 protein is CASKPGPAADTQYF. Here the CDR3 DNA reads TGCGCCAGCAAGCCGGGCCCGGCGGCAGATACGCAGTATTTT. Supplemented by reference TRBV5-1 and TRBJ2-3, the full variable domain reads KAGVTQTPRYLIKTRGQQVTLSCSPISGHRSVSWYQQTPGQGLQFLFEYFSETQRNKGNFPGRFSGRQFSNSRSEMNVSTLELGDSALYLCASKPGPAADTQYFGPGTRLTVL.

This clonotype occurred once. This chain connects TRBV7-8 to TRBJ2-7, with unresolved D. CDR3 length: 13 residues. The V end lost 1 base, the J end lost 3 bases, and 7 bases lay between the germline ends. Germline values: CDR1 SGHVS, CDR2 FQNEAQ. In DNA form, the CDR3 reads TGTGCCAGCAGCTTAGAACCGATCTACGAGCAGTACTTC. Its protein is CASSLEPIYEQYF. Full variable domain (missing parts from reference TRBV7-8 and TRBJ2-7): GAGVSQSPRYKVAKRGQDVALRCDPISGHVSLFWYQQALGQGPEFLTYFQNEAQLDKSGLPSDRFFAERPEGSVSTLKIQRTQQEDSAVYLCASSLEPIYEQYFGPGTRLTVT.

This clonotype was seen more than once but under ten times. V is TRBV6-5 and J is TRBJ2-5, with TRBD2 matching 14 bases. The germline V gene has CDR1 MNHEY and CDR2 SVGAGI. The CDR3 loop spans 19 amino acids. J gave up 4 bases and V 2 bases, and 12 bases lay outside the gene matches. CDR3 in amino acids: CASSYAPGLAGDGTETQYF. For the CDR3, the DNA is TGTGCCAGCAGTTACGCACCGGGACTAGCGGGAGACGGGACAGAGACCCAGTACTTC.

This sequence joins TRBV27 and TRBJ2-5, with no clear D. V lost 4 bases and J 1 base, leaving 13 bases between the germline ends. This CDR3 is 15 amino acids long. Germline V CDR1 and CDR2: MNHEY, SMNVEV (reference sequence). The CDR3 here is CASSSDMNIQETQYF. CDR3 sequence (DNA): TGTGCCAGCAGTTCAGACATGAATATCCAAGAGACCCAGTACTTC.

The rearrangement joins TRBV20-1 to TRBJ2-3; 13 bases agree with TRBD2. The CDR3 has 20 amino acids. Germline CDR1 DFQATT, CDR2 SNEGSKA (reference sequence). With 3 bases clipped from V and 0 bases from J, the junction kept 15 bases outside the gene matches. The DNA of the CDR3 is TGCAGTGCTAGTACGAAGAGACTAGCGGGAGGTGGGGCTAGCACAGATACGCAGTATTTT. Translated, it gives CSASTKRLAGGGASTDTQYF.

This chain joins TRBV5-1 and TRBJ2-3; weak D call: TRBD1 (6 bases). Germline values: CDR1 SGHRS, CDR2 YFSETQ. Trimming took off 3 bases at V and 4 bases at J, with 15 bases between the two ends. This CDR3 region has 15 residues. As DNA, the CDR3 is TGCGCCAGCAGCTCAGGACAGAGGGTCTCAGATACGCAGTATTTT. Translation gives CASSSGQRVSDTQYF.

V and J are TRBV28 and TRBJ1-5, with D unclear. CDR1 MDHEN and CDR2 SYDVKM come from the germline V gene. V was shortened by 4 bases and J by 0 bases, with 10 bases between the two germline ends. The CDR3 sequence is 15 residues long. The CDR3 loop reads CASSSTGYSNQPQHF. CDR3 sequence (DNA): TGTGCCAGCAGTTCAACCGGTTATAGCAATCAGCCCCAGCATTTT.

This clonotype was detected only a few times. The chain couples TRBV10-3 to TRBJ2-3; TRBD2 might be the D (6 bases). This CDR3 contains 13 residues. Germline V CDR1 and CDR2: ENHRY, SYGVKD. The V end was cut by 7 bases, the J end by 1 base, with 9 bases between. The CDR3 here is CAITRGGTDTQYF. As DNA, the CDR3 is TGTGCCATCACTCGCGGGGGCACAGATACGCAGTATTTT.

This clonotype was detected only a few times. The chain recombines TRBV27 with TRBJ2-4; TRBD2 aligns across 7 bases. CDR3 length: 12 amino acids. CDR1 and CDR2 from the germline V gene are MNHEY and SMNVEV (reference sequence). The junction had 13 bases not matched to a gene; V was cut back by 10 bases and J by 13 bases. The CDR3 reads CAIGRGVGEQYF. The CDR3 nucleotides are TGTGCCATCGGCCGGGGGGTGGGTGAGCAGTACTTC.

The CDR3 nucleotides read TGCGCCAGCAGCCAAGATTCGGCCCGCCCAACGGATACGCAGTATTTT. It encodes CASSQDSARPTDTQYF. The chain has TRBV4-3 and TRBJ2-3, with D unclear. CDR3 length equals 16 residues. The germline gives CDR1 LGHNA, CDR2 YSLEER. Trimming pared 0 bases from V and 6 bases from J, leaving 16 bases between.

The CDR3 reads CASSRGQRDYNEQFF. For the CDR3, the DNA is TGTGCCAGCAGCCGAGGACAGCGTGACTACAATGAGCAGTTCTTC. V usage is TRBV6-2 or TRBV6-3 and J usage is TRBJ2-1, with D possibly TRBD1 on 6 matching bases. The CDR3 loop spans 15 amino acids. CDR1 is MNHEY and CDR2 is SVGEGT in the germline V gene. The V end lost 6 bases, the J end lost 3 bases, and 15 bases lay between the germline ends.

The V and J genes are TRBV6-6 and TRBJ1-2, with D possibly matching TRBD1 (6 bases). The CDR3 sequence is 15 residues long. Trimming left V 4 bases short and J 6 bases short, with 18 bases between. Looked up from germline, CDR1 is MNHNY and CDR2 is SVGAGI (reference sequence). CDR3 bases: TGTGCCAGCAGTTCCAACAGTATAGGGGGAGATGGCTACACCTTC. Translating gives CASSSNSIGGDGYTF.

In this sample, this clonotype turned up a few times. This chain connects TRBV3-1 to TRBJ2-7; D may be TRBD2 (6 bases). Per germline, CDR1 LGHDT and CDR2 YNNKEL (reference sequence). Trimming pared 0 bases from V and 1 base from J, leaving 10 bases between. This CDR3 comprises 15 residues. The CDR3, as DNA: TGTGCCAGCAGCCAAGATCCACTAGCATCCTACGAGCAGTACTTC. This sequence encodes CASSQDPLASYEQYF.

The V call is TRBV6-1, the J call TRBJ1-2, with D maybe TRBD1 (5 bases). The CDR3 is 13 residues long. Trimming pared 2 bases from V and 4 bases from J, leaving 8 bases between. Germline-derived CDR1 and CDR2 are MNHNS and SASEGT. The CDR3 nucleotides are TGTGCCAGCAGTGAACAGGGTACCTATGGCTACACCTTC. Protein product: CASSEQGTYGYTF.

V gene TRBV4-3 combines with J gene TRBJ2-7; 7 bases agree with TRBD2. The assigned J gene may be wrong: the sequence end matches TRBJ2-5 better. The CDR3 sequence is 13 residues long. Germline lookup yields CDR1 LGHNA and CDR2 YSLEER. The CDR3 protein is CASSQRAGETQYF. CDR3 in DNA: TGCGCCAGCAGCCAAAGAGCGGGGGAGACCCAGTACTTC.

This CDR3 reads CSVGTGVSAGANVLTF. The CDR3 DNA reads as TGCAGCGTTGGAACAGGGGTATCTGCTGGGGCCAACGTCCTGACTTTC. The rearrangement uses TRBV29-1 and TRBJ2-6, with 7 bases aligning to TRBD1. The CDR3 length is 16 residues. Germline V gives CDR1 SQVTM, CDR2 ANQGSEA. The junction had 8 bases not matched to a gene; V was cut back by 4 bases and J by 2 bases.

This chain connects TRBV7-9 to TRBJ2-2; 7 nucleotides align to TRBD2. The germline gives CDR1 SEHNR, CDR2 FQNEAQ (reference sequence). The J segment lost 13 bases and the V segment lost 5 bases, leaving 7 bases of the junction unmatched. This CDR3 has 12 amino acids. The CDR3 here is CASSIRGGGLFF. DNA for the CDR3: TGTGCCAGCAGCATCCGCGGGGGAGGGCTGTTTTTT.

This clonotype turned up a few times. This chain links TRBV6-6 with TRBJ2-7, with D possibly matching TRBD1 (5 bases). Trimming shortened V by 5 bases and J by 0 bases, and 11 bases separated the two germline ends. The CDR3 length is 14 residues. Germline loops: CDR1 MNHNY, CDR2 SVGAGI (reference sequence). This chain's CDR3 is CASSRPGISYEQYF. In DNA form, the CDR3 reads TGTGCCAGCAGTCGCCCAGGGATCTCCTACGAGCAGTACTTC.

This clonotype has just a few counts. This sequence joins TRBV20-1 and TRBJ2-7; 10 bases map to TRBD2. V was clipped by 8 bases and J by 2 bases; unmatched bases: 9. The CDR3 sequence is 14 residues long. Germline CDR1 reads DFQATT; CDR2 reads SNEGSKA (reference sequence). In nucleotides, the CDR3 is TGCAGTTGTAATAGCGGGAGGTCTCCCTACGAGCAGTACTTC. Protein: CSCNSGRSPYEQYF.

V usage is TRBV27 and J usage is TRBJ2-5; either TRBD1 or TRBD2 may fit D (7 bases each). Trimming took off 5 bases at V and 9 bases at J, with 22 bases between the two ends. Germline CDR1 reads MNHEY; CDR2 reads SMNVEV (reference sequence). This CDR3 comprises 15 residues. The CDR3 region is CASSPNRQGGLAQYF. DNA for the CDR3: TGTGCCAGCAGTCCTAACCGACAGGGAGGGTTGGCCCAGTACTTC.

The DNA of the CDR3 is TGTGCCAGCAGTTACTCGCGGTCCCTGGGCGCTGAAGCTTTCTTT. Its translation: CASSYSRSLGAEAFF. This chain connects TRBV6-6 to TRBJ1-1; no reliable D call. The CDR3 contains 15 residues. Germline loops: CDR1 MNHNY, CDR2 SVGAGI (reference sequence). V lost 0 bases and J 6 bases, leaving 14 bases between the germline ends.